This TCR beta chain is drawn from a study of cytotoxic CD8 clonotypes in ibrutinib-treated CLL. Repertoires were generated with immunoSEQ multiplex PCR, while TCRdb's copy carries only in-frame clones and drops some. The sample consists of approximately 350,000 clones, 60% to 80% of them appearing once. This receptor was identified in a human donor with chronic lymphocytic leukemia. Source: PBMCs, taken after 36 months of ibrutinib treatment.

CDR3 bases: TGTGCCAGCAGTTTAACCGGCAGGTACGAGCAGTACTTC. It specifies CASSLTGRYEQYF. The V gene is TRBV28, the J gene TRBJ2-7; unclear D gene. Deletions cut 2 bases from V and 4 bases from J, with 9 bases between. CDR1 MDHEN and CDR2 SYDVKM come from the germline V gene. This CDR3 is built from 13 residues.